A single T cell receptor beta chain is shown here with its context. The data stem from a study of T-cell reconstitution after alpha-beta-depleted transplantation in children. In germline, CDR1 is ENHRY, CDR2 SYGVKD. The CDR3 is made up of 16 amino acids. J gave up 2 bases and V 5 bases, and 11 bases lay outside the gene matches. Molecular barcoding with unique molecular identifiers was used for the TCRbeta library. From the PCR reads, TCRdb called clonotypes with MiXCR, one entry per CDR3 protein. The table includes some 490,000 distinct CDR3 sequences, 9.5% to 15% detected once. Source: PBMCs from the stem cell graft donor, taken from the stem cell graft. The chain links TRBV10-3 to TRBJ2-7; 8 nucleotides align to TRBD2. The TCR originated in a human donor who donated a stem cell graft to a child with combined immunodeficiency. The CDR3 DNA sequence: TGTGCCATCAGTCCCTCCGGGGGGGCCGTCGCCTACGAGCAGTACTTC. Translating gives CAISPSGGAVAYEQYF.